What follows describes a single TCR beta chain. The target antigen is unknown. This record belongs to a study of OX40 agonist ivuxolimab in advanced cancers. Study context: Across the patients, intravenous ivuxolimab was delivered every 2 weeks at 0.01 to 10 mg/kg. Patients in dose escalation had liver, melanoma, kidney or head and neck cancers. Among those enrolled, mean age was around 55 years (range about 20 to 79) and about 79% were male. Notes on the study in general: Specificity for antigen went undetermined in the expanded peripheral T cells.

Repertoires were generated with immunoSEQ multiplex PCR, while TCRdb's copy carries only in-frame clones and drops some. This sample has fewer than 55,000 clones; over 70% occur once, and the top ten carry around 1.8%. The CDR3 contains 13 residues. Germline CDR1 reads MNHEY; CDR2 reads SVGAGI. V was pared by 6 bases and J by 1 base, with 9 bases between. The V call is TRBV6-5, the J call TRBJ1-2, with D perhaps TRBD1 (5 bases). This receptor was identified in an adult with an advanced solid tumor such as melanoma, head and neck, liver or kidney cancer. Sequenced material: CD4+ or CD8+ T cells sorted from blood, taken in a trial of the OX40 agonist ivuxolimab. This CDR3 reads CASRTDNNYGYTF. The CDR3 nucleotides read TGTGCCAGCAGGACGGACAATAACTATGGCTACACCTTC.